Listed below are T cell receptor beta chains from one sample, sequenced in a study of blood T cell repertoires in COVID-19. Profiled with immunoSEQ multiplex PCR; TCRdb holds only in-frame clones, not every one. This table has about 78,000 clones, 86% appearing once. The sample comprised peripheral blood. These receptors were taken from a man aged 50 or older with active or convalescent COVID-19. CDR3s include the opening cysteine and the closing phenylalanine or tryptophan. The D gene is left open where the match is weak. Clone size is not always given. Where it is, it says once, few, many or a class for expanded clones.

v_gene	d_gene	abundance	j_gene	CDR3nt	CDR3aa
TRBV27	.	.	TRBJ2-3	TGTGCCAGCAGGGGGACTCTTAACGTTCTAGATACGCAGTATTTT	CASRGTLNVLDTQYF
TRBV19	.	.	TRBJ1-1	TGTGCCAGTAGTATAGGGAGGAAGGACACTGAAGCTTTCTTT	CASSIGRKDTEAFF
TRBV2	TRBD2	once	TRBJ2-5	TGTGCCAGCAGTGTGAGCGGGGGGAACCAAGAGACCCAGTACTTC	CASSVSGGNQETQYF
TRBV2	.	.	TRBJ2-3	TGTGCCAGCAGTATCGGGACTCGCAAGGCGCAGTATTTT	CASSIGTRKAQYF
TRBV5-1	.	.	TRBJ2-5	TGCGCCAGCAGCCCAGGACAGCCCCAAGAGACCCAGTACTTC	CASSPGQPQETQYF
TRBV10-2	TRBD1	.	TRBJ1-2	TGCGCCAGTTCGACAGGGGGTGGATATGGCTACACCTTC	CASSTGGGYGYTF
TRBV3-1/TRBV3-2	.	.	TRBJ1-1	TGTGCCAGCAGCCAACTGTGGGCACCAGAAGCTTTCTTT	CASSQLWAPEAFF
TRBV28	.	.	TRBJ2-2	TGTGCCGGACACGGGGGGCGCACCGGGGAGCTGTTTTTT	CAGHGGRTGELFF
TRBV5-1	.	.	TRBJ2-2	TGCGCCAGCAGCTTATCTATCGCGAACACCGGGGAGCTGTTTTTT	CASSLSIANTGELFF
TRBV19	.	.	TRBJ1-5	TGTGCCAGTAGACGGGAACTCGGCAATCAGCCCCAGCATTTT	CASRRELGNQPQHF
TRBV24-1	.	.	TRBJ2-3	TGTGCCACCAGTGACTCACAGAGCACAGATACGCAGTATTTT	CATSDSQSTDTQYF
TRBV5-1	TRBD2	once	TRBJ2-3	TGCGCCAGCAACGAGCGGGGGGACGGAGATACGCAGTATTTT	CASNERGDGDTQYF
TRBV18	.	.	TRBJ1-1	TGTGCCAGCTCACCTCAGGGCAAAAACACTGAAGCTTTCTTT	CASSPQGKNTEAFF
TRBV27	.	.	TRBJ1-2	TGTGCCAGCAGCCCAGACACGGACTACTATGGCTACACCTTC	CASSPDTDYYGYTF
TRBV5-1	.	.	TRBJ1-6	TGCGCCAGCAGCTTGGAGACAGGTATCCCTAATTCACCCCTCCACTTT	CASSLETGIPNSPLHF
TRBV6-1	.	few	TRBJ1-2	TGTGCCAGCAGTGAAGTCGTCAGGGGTAACTATGGCTACACCTTC	CASSEVVRGNYGYTF
TRBV10-3	.	.	TRBJ2-1	TGTGCCATCAGTGACCGGGGAACCTACAATGAGCAGTTCTTC	CAISDRGTYNEQFF
TRBV10-3	.	.	TRBJ1-5	TGTGCCATCAGACCCGAGGAGGGTCAGCCCCAGCATTTT	CAIRPEEGQPQHF
TRBV3-1/TRBV3-2	TRBD1	.	TRBJ2-3	TGTGCCAGCAGCCAGGGTGGGACAGGGACATTGTCAGATACGCAGTATTTT	CASSQGGTGTLSDTQYF
TRBV5-1	TRBD1	.	TRBJ1-4	TGCGCCAGCAGCAACAGGGGAACTAATGAAAAACTGTTTTTT	CASSNRGTNEKLFF
TRBV15	TRBD1	.	TRBJ2-5	TGTGCCACCAGCAGAGCAGCAGGGGGAGAGACCCAGTACTTC	CATSRAAGGETQYF
TRBV5-8	.	few	TRBJ1-5	TGTGCCAGCAGCTTGAGGGAGGGGAATCAGCCCCAGCATTTT	CASSLREGNQPQHF
TRBV6-5	.	once	TRBJ2-1	TGTGCCAGCTCAAGGGGCTACTACAATGAGCAGTTCTTC	CASSRGYYNEQFF
TRBV2	TRBD1	.	TRBJ1-3	TGTGCCAGCATTGGTACAGGGGCCACTGGAAACACCATATATTTT	CASIGTGATGNTIYF
TRBV12-3/TRBV12-4	.	.	TRBJ2-3	TGTGCCAGCAGCAGACAGACCACAGATACGCAGTATTTT	CASSRQTTDTQYF
TRBV2	.	.	TRBJ1-2	TGTGCCAGCAGAACTGAATCTCCAGGTGGCTACACCTTC	CASRTESPGGYTF
TRBV18	TRBD1	.	TRBJ1-4	TGTGCCAGCTCACCGGGACAGGGAGGAACTAATGAAAAACTGTTTTTT	CASSPGQGGTNEKLFF
TRBV6-5	.	.	TRBJ1-2	TGTGCCAGCAGTAACGGAGGGAACTATGGCTACACCTTC	CASSNGGNYGYTF
TRBV27	TRBD1	.	TRBJ1-1	TGTGCCAGCAGTTTCCCCGGGACAGCTGAAGCTTTCTTT	CASSFPGTAEAFF
TRBV4-3	TRBD1	once	TRBJ2-7	TGCGCCAGCAGCCAAGTAGGACAGGGGTACGAGCAGTACTTC	CASSQVGQGYEQYF
TRBV19	TRBD2	.	TRBJ2-7	TGTGCAACCGGGACTAGCGGGGCGAGCTCCTACGAGCAGTACTTC	CATGTSGASSYEQYF
TRBV28	TRBD1	once	TRBJ1-2	TGTGCCAGCAGTAGAGGGACAGGGGATTATGGCTACACCTTC	CASSRGTGDYGYTF
TRBV10-1	TRBD2	.	TRBJ2-3	TGCGCCAGCAGTGAAGGAGCGGGGGGGACAGATACGCAGTATTTT	CASSEGAGGTDTQYF
TRBV3-1/TRBV3-2	.	few	TRBJ1-1	TGTGCCAGCAGCCAAGTGTCCGTGAACACTGAAGCTTTCTTT	CASSQVSVNTEAFF
TRBV27	TRBD1	once	TRBJ1-1	TGTGCCAGCAGACTTGGACAGGGGGCGACCACTGAAGCTTTCTTT	CASRLGQGATTEAFF
TRBV4-1	TRBD2	once	TRBJ2-3	TGCGCCAGCAGCCAGGCCCTAGCGGAGGATACAGATACGCAGTATTTT	CASSQALAEDTDTQYF
TRBV30	.	.	TRBJ1-2	TGTGCCTGGAGTGCTAGTTTTAACTATGGCTACACCTTC	CAWSASFNYGYTF
TRBV2	.	.	TRBJ1-1	TGTGCCACGCGAGGAACCTTGAACACTGAAGCTTTCTTT	CATRGTLNTEAFF
TRBV24-1	.	.	TRBJ1-4	TGTGCCACCAGGGACATGGGTGAAAAACTGTTTTTT	CATRDMGEKLFF